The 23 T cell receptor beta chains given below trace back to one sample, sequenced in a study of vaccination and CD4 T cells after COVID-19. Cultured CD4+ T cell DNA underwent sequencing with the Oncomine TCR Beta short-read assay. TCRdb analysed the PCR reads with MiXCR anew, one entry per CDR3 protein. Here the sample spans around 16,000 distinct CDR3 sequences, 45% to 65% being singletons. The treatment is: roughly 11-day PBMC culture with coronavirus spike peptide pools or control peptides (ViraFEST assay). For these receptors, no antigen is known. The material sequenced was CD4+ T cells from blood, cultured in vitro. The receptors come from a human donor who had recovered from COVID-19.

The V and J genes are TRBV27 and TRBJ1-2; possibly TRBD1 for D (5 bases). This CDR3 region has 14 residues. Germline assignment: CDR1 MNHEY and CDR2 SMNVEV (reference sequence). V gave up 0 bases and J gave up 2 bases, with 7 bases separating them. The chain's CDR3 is CASSLSRQNYGYTF. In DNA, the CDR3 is TGTGCCAGCAGTTTATCGCGACAGAACTATGGCTACACCTTC.

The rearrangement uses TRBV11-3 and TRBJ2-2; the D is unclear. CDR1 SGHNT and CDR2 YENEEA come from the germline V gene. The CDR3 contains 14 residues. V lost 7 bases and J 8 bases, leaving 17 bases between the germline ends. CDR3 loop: CASIWSNGEGELFF. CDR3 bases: TGTGCCAGCATTTGGAGCAACGGAGAGGGGGAGCTGTTTTTT.

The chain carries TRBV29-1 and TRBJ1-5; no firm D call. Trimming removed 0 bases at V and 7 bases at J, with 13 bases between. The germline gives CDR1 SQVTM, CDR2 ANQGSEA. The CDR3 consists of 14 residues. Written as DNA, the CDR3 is TGCAGCGTTGAAGAAGGAGGCGGCTCACAGCCCCAGCATTTT. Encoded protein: CSVEEGGGSQPQHF.

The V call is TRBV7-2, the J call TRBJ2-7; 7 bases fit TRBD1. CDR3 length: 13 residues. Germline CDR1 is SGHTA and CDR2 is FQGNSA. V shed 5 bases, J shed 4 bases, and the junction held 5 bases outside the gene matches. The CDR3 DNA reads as TGTGCCAGCAGCCCGGACAGGAGATACGAGCAGTACTTC. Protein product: CASSPDRRYEQYF.

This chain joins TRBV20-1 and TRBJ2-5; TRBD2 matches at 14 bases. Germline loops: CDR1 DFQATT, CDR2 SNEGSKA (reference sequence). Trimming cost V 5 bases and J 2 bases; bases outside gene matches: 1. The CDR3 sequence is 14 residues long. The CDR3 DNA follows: TGCAGTGCTTGGACTAGCGGGAGGCAAGAGACCCAGTACTTC. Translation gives CSAWTSGRQETQYF.

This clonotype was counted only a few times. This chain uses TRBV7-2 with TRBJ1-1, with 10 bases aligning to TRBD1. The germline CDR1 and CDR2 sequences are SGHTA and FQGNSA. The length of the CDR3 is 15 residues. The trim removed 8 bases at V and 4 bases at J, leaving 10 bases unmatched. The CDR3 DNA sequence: TGTGCCAGCCGGAGGACAGGGGGGACTGGCACTGAAGCTTTCTTT. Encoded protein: CASRRTGGTGTEAFF.

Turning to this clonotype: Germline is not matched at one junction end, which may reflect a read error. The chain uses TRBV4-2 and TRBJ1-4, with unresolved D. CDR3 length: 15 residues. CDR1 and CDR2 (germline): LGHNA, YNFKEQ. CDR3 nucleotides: TGTGCCAGCAACCAAACGGACGGTCCTAATGAAAAACTGTTTTTT. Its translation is CASNQTDGPNEKLFF.

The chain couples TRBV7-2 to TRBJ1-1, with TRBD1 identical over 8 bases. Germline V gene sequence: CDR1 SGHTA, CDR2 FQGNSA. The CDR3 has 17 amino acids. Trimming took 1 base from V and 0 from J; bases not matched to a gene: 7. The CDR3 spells CASSLGTGTFMNTEAFF. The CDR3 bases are TGTGCCAGCAGCTTAGGGACAGGGACGTTCATGAACACTGAAGCTTTCTTT.

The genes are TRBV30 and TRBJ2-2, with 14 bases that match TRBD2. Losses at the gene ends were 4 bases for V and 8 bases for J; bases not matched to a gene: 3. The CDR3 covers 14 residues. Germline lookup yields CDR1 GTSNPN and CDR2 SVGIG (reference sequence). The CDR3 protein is CAWTRLAGGGELFF. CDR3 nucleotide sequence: TGTGCCTGGACACGACTAGCGGGAGGGGGGGAGCTGTTTTTT.

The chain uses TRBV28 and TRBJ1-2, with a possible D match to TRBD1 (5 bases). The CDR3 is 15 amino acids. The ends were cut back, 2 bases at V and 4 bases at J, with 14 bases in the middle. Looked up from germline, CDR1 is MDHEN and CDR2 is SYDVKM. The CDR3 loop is CASSLGTGPIYGYTF. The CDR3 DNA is TGTGCCAGCAGTTTAGGGACGGGGCCCATCTATGGCTACACCTTC.

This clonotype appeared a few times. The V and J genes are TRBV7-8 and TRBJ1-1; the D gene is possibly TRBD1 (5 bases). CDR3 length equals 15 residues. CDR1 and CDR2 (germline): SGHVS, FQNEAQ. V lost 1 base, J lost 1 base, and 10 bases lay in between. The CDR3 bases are TGTGCCAGCAGCTTAGGCTTGACAGAGAACACTGAAGCTTTCTTT. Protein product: CASSLGLTENTEAFF.

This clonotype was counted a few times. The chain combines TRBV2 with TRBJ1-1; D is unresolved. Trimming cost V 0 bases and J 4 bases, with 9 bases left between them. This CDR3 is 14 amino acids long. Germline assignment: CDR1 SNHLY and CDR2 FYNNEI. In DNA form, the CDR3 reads TGTGCCAGCAGTGAAGCGGAGGGCAGCACTGAAGCTTTCTTT. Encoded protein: CASSEAEGSTEAFF. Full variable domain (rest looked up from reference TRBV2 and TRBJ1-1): EPEVTQTPSHQVTQMGQEVILRCVPISNHLYFYWYRQILGQKVEFLVSFYNNEISEKSEIFDDQFSVERPDGSNFTLKIRSTKLEDSAMYFCASSEAEGSTEAFFGQGTRLTVV.

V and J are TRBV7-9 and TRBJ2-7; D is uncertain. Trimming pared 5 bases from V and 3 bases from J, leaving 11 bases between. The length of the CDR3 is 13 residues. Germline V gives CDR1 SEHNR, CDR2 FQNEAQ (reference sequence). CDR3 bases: TGTGCCAGCAGCCCTGTCTGGAGCTACGAGCAGTACTTC. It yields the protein CASSPVWSYEQYF.

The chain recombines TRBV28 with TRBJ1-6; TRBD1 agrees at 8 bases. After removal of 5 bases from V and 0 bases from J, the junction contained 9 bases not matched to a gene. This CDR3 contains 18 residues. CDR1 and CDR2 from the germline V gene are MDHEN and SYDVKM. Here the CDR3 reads CASSRGQGGGSYNSPLHF. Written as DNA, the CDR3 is TGTGCCAGCAGTCGCGGACAGGGAGGAGGCTCCTATAATTCACCCCTCCACTTT.

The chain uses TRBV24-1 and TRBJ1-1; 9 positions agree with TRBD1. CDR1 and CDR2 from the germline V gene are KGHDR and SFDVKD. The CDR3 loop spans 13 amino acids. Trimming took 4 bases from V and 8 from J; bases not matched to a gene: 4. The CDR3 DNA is TGTGCCACCAGTGAGGCAGGGACAGGGGAAGCTTTCTTT. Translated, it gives CATSEAGTGEAFF.

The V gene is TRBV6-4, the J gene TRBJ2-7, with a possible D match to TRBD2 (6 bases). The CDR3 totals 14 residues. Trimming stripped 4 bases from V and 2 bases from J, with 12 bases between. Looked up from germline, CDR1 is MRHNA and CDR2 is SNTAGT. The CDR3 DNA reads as TGTGCCAGCAGTGTCCGCGGGACTGCCTACGAGCAGTACTTC. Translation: CASSVRGTAYEQYF.

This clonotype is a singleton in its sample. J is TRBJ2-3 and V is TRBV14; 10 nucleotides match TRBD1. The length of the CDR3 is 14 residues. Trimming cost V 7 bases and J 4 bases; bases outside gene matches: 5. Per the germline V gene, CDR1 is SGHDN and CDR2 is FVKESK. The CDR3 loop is CASTAGTGADTQYF. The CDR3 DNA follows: TGTGCCAGCACCGCCGGGACAGGGGCAGATACGCAGTATTTT.

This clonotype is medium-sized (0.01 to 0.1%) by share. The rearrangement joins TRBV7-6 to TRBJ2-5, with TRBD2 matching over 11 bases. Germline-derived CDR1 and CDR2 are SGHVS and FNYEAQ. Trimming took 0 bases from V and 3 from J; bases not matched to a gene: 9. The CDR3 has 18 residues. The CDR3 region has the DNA TGTGCCAGCAGCTTAGCGCCTAGCACTAGCGGGGGAAAAGAGACCCAGTACTTC. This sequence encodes CASSLAPSTSGGKETQYF.

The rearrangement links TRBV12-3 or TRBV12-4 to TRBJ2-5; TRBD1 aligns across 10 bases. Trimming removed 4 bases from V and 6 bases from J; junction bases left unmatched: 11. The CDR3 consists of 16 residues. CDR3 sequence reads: CASSSYSGTGEQTQYF. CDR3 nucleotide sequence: TGTGCCAGCAGTTCCTATTCCGGGACAGGGGAGCAGACCCAGTACTTC.

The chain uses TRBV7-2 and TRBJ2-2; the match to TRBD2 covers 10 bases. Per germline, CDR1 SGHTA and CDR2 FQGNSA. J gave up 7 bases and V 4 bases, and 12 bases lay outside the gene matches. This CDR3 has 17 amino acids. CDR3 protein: CASSSAGEREGIGELFF. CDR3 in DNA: TGTGCCAGCAGCTCCGCCGGAGAGCGGGAGGGGATCGGGGAGCTGTTTTTT.

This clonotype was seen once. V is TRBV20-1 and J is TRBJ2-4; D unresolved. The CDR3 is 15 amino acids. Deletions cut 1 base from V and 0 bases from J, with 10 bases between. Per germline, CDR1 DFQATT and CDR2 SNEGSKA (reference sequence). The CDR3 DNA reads TGCAGTGCTAGAGCTAATACCCTAGCCAAAAACATTCAGTACTTC. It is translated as CSARANTLAKNIQYF.

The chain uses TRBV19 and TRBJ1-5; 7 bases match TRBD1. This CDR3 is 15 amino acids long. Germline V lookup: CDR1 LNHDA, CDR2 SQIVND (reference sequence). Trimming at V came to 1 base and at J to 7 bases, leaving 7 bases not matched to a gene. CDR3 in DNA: TGTGCCAGTAGTATAGGGGGGACAGCGTCCCAGCCCCAGCATTTT. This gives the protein CASSIGGTASQPQHF.

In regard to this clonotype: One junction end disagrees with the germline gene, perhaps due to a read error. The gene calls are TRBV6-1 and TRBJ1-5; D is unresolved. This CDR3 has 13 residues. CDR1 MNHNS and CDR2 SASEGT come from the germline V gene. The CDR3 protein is CASRAQNNQSQHF. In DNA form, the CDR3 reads TGTGCCAGCAGGGCCCAGAACAATCAGTCCCAGCATTTT.